The 12 T cell receptor beta chains below were found in one sample sequenced in a study of technical replicates of blood from a handful of donors. Repertoires were generated with immunoSEQ multiplex PCR, while TCRdb's copy carries only in-frame clones and drops some. The profile covers tens of thousands of clones, with just over 95% appearing a single time and around 0.2% taken by the ten largest. The source material was T cells isolated from PBMCs. These receptors all stem from a human donor in good health.

The J gene is TRBJ1-5, the V gene TRBV6-1; a possible D gene is TRBD1 (5 bases). Deletions cut 8 bases from V and 1 base from J, with 9 bases between. Germline V CDR1 and CDR2: MNHNS, SASEGT. The CDR3 has 13 amino acids. CDR3 sequence (DNA): TGTGCCAGCCAGGGACTGAGCAATCAGCCCCAGCATTTT. Its protein is CASQGLSNQPQHF.

V gene TRBV30 combines with J gene TRBJ2-3; tentatively, D is TRBD1 (5 bases). Trimming shortened V by 0 bases and J by 2 bases, and 9 bases separated the two germline ends. Germline-derived CDR1 and CDR2 are GTSNPN and SVGIG (reference sequence). The CDR3 length is 14 residues. As DNA, the CDR3 is TGTGCCTGGAGTGTACAGGTGAACACAGATACGCAGTATTTT. It specifies CAWSVQVNTDTQYF.

V usage is TRBV6-5 and J usage is TRBJ1-2, with 10 bases aligning to TRBD1. The V segment lost 5 bases and the J segment 6 bases; nucleotides outside the gene matches: 6. Germline CDR1 MNHEY, CDR2 SVGAGI. The CDR3 spans 14 residues. The CDR3 region has the DNA TGTGCCAGCAGTCCCTGGGGACAGGGGAATGGCTACACCTTC. As protein: CASSPWGQGNGYTF.

V and J are TRBV18 and TRBJ2-1; D is ambiguous. The V end lost 5 bases, the J end lost 4 bases, and 18 bases lay between the germline ends. The CDR3 covers 16 residues. Germline values: CDR1 KGHSH, CDR2 LQKENI. This CDR3 reads CASSVTIKTDYNEQFF. Written as DNA, the CDR3 is TGTGCCAGCTCAGTAACAATCAAGACTGATTACAATGAGCAGTTCTTC.

The chain is built from TRBV11-2 and TRBJ2-5; 11 bases fit TRBD1. Germline trimming cut 5 bases from V and 7 bases from J; bases unmatched to any gene: 6. The CDR3 totals 14 residues. Germline V CDR1 and CDR2: SGHAT, FQNNGV. CDR3 sequence (DNA): TGTGCCAGCAGCGACTGGGACAGGGGGTTGACCCAGTACTTC. It codes for CASSDWDRGLTQYF.

V and J are TRBV30 and TRBJ1-4; D is perhaps TRBD1 (5 bases). The CDR3 consists of 15 residues. Trimming shortened V by 0 bases and J by 0 bases, and 8 bases separated the two germline ends. Germline-derived CDR1 and CDR2 are GTSNPN and SVGIG (reference sequence). CDR3 coding DNA: TGTGCCTGGAGTGTAGGGGCAGCAACTAATGAAAAACTGTTTTTT. Residues: CAWSVGAATNEKLFF.

V gene TRBV6-6 combines with J gene TRBJ2-1, with 8 bases identical to TRBD1. V was clipped by 6 bases and J by 8 bases; unmatched bases: 6. Germline CDR1 reads MNHNY; CDR2 reads SVGAGI (reference sequence). This CDR3 is 13 amino acids long. The CDR3 sequence is CASSTGTGHEQFF. In DNA form, the CDR3 reads TGTGCCAGCAGCACCGGGACAGGCCATGAGCAGTTCTTC.

The rearrangement uses TRBV28 and TRBJ1-1, with D possibly being TRBD1 (6 bases). In germline, CDR1 is MDHEN, CDR2 SYDVKM. Trimming shortened V by 3 bases and J by 0 bases, and 8 bases separated the two germline ends. The CDR3 is 14 amino acids. This chain's CDR3 is CASSFRGMNTEAFF. CDR3 coding DNA: TGTGCCAGCAGTTTCAGGGGTATGAACACTGAAGCTTTCTTT.

As DNA, the CDR3 is TGTGCCAGCCTGGAGGGACAGAACTATGGCTACACCTTC. It yields the protein CASLEGQNYGYTF. This chain uses TRBV2 with TRBJ1-2, with TRBD1 matching over 7 bases. Germline V gene sequence: CDR1 SNHLY, CDR2 FYNNEI. Trimming removed 8 bases from V and 2 bases from J; junction bases left unmatched: 5. The CDR3 contains 13 residues. Variable domain in full (rest from reference TRBV2 and TRBJ1-2): EPEVTQTPSHQVTQMGQEVILRCVPISNHLYFYWYRQILGQKVEFLVSFYNNEISEKSEIFDDQFSVERPDGSNFTLKIRSTKLEDSAMYFCASLEGQNYGYTFGSGTRLTVV.

The chain links TRBV4-2 to TRBJ2-3, with TRBD2 identical over 11 bases. Germline V lookup: CDR1 LGHNA, CDR2 YNFKEQ. V was clipped by 0 bases and J by 5 bases; unmatched bases: 4. The CDR3 is made up of 16 amino acids. The CDR3 loop is CASSQEKTSGKDTQYF. As DNA, the CDR3 is TGTGCCAGCAGCCAAGAAAAGACTAGCGGGAAAGATACGCAGTATTTT.

Here the CDR3 reads CASSGFGGGTEAFF. The CDR3 nucleotides are TGTGCCAGCAGTGGGTTTGGGGGGGGCACTGAAGCTTTCTTT. The chain recombines TRBV2 with TRBJ1-1; D may be TRBD1 (5 bases). The CDR3 covers 14 residues. Trimming stripped 4 bases from V and 4 bases from J, with 13 bases between. Germline values: CDR1 SNHLY, CDR2 FYNNEI.

The chain uses TRBV30 and TRBJ1-5, with D hard to call. This CDR3 has 13 residues. Trimming shortened V by 0 bases and J by 2 bases, and 5 bases separated the two germline ends. Germline V gene lookup returns CDR1 GTSNPN and CDR2 SVGIG (reference sequence). The CDR3 DNA follows: TGTGCCTGGAGTGTTAGTGGCAATCAGCCCCAGCATTTT. The encoded protein is CAWSVSGNQPQHF.